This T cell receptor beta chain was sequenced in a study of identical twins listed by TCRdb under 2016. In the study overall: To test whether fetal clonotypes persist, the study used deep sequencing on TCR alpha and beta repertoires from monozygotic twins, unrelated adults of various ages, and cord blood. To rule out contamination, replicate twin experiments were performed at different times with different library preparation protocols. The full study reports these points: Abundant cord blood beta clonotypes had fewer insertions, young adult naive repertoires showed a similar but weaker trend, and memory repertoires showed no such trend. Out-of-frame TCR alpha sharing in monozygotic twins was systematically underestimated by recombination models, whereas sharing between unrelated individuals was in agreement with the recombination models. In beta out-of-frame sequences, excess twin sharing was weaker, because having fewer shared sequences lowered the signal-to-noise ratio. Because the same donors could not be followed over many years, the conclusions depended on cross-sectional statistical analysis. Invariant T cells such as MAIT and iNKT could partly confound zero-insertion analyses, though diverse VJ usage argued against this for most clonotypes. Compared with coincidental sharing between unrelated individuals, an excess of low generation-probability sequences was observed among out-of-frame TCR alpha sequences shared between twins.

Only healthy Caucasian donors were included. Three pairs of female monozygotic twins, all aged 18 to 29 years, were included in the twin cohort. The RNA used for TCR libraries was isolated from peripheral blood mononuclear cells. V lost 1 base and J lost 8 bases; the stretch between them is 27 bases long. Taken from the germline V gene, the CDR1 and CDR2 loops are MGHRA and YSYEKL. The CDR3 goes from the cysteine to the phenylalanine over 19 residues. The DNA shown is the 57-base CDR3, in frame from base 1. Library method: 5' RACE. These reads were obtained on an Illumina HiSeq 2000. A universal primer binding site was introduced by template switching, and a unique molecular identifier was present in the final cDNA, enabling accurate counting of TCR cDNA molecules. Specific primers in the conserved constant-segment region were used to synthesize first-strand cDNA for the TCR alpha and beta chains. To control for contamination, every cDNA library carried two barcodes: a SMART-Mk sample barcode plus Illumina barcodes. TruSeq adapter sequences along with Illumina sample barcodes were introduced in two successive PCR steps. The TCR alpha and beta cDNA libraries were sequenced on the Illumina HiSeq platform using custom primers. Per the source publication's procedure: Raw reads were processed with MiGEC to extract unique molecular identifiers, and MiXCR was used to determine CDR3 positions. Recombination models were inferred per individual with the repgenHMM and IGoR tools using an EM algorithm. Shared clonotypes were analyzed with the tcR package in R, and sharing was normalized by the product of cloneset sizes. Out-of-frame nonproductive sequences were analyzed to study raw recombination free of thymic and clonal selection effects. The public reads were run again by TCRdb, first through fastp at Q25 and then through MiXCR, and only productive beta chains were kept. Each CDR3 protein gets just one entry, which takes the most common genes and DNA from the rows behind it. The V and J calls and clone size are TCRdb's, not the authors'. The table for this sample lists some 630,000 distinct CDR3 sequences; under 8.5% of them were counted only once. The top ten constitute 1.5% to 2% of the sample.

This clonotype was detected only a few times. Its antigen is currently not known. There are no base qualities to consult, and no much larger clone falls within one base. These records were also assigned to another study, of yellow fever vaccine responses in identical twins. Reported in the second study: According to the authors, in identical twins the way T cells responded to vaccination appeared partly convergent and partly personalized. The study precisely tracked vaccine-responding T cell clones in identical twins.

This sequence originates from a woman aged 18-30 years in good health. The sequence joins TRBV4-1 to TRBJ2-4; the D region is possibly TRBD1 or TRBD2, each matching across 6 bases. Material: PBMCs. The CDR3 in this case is CASSQVWAGEAGDLDIQYF. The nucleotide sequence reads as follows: TGCGCCAGCAGCCAAGTGTGGGCAGGGGAGGCAGGGGATTTGGACATTCAGTACTTC.